The source of this T cell receptor beta chain is a study of long-term antiretroviral therapy in people with HIV. About this clone itself: The antigen remains unidentified.

The CDR3 extends over 15 amino acids. V dropped 3 bases and J dropped 2; count of bases not matched to a gene: 5. Per germline, CDR1 KGHSH and CDR2 LQKENI. immunoSEQ v3.0 was run at survey level. Data came from immunoSEQ multiplex PCR; TCRdb stores just in-frame clones and leaves some out. The data hold about 22,000 clones, with 70% to 90% observed a single time. Overall study results and limits: Clonal populations expanded prior to ART predominated within the repertoire at all time points. Blood in the study was drawn between about 2004 and 2017, possibly under older ART regimens, which may be less effective than current ones. Post-ART samples showed increased diversity that remained below transplant donor control levels.

Before they underwent DNA extraction, samples held about 0.95-10 million cryopreserved PBMC. This material consisted of unsorted PBMCs, taken 1.8 years before starting antiretroviral therapy. J is TRBJ1-1 and V is TRBV18, with TRBD1 matching 8 bases. The clonotype comes from a woman aged 25 to 45 with HIV. In nucleotides, the CDR3 is TGTGCCAGCTCACCCGGGACAGGCACAAACACTGAAGCTTTCTTT. Protein sequence: CASSPGTGTNTEAFF.